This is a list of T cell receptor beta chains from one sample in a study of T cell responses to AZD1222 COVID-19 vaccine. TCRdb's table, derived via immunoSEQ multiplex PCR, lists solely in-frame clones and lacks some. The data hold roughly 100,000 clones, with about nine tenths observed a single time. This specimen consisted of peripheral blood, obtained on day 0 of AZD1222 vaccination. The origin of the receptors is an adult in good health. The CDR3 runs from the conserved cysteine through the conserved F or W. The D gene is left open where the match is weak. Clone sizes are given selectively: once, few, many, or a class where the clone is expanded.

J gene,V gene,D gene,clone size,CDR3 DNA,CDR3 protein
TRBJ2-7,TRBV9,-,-,TGTGCCAGCAGCGTATCTGCTTCGGGTGAGCAGTACTTC,CASSVSASGEQYF
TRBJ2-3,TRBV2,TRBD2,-,TGTGCCAGCAGTGAAGCGCTTCTCGGGAGGAGTACGCAGTATTTT,CASSEALLGRSTQYF
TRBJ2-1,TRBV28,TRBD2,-,TGTGCCAGCCTTTCACTAGCGGGAGGGACCTACAATGAGCAGTTCTTC,CASLSLAGGTYNEQFF
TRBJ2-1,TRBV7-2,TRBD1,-,TGTGCCAGCAGCTTCGACAGGGGGCCCTACAATGAGCAGTTCTTC,CASSFDRGPYNEQFF
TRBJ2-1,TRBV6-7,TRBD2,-,TGTGCCAGCAGTTACTCGATCAGCGGGACTAGCGGGCCGATGTCCAATGAGCAGTTCTTC,CASSYSISGTSGPMSNEQFF
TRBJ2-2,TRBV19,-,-,TGTGCCAGTAGTAACCCCAACACCGGGGAGCTGTTTTTT,CASSNPNTGELFF
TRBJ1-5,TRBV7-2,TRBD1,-,TGTGCCAGCAGCTTAGCTGGTACGACAGGGAAAGGGCAGCCCCAGCATTTT,CASSLAGTTGKGQPQHF
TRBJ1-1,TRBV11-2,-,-,TGTGCCAGCAGCTTAGATGTCCCCGCAGCTTTCTTT,CASSLDVPAAFF
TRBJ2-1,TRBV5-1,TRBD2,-,TGCGCCAGCAGCTTGGGGGAGGGAGTCTACAATGAGCAGTTCTTC,CASSLGEGVYNEQFF
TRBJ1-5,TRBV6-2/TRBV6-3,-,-,TGTGCCAGCAGTTACTACTGGCAGCCCCAGCATTTT,CASSYYWQPQHF
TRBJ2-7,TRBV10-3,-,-,TGTGCCATCAGTACTGACAATACCTACGAGCAGTACTTC,CAISTDNTYEQYF
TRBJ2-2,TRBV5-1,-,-,TGCGCCAGCAGTACGGGGGCGGGCACCGGGGAGCTGTTTTTT,CASSTGAGTGELFF
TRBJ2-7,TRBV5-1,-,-,TGCGCCAGCAGCCGGGCCTACGAGCAGTACTTC,CASSRAYEQYF
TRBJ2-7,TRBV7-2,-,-,TGTGCCAGCAGCTTAGGAGGGGCCACTTACTACGAGCAGTACTTC,CASSLGGATYYEQYF
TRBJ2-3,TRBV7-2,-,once,TGTGCCAGCAGCTTTAGTCGGACAGATACGCAGTATTTT,CASSFSRTDTQYF
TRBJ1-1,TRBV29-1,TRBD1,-,TGCAGCGTCGGATTAAACAGGGGCGCTGAAGCTTTCTTT,CSVGLNRGAEAFF
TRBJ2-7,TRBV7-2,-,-,TGTGCCAGCAGCTTGGGTGGGCTTCGTAGGGACGAGCAGTACTTC,CASSLGGLRRDEQYF
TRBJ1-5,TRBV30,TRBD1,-,TGTGCCTGGACCAAGGGACAGGGGGCTAATCAGCCCCAGCATTTT,CAWTKGQGANQPQHF
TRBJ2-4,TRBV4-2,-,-,TGTGCCAGCAGCCAAGGTGCGAGCATTCAGTACTTC,CASSQGASIQYF
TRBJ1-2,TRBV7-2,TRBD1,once,TGTGCCAGCAGCTCAGCTTGGACAGGAGCCCCTGGGGGCTATGGCTACACCTTC,CASSSAWTGAPGGYGYTF
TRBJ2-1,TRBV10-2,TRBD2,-,TGCGCCAGCAGCGACGGGACTACCTCCTACAATGAGCAGTTCTTC,CASSDGTTSYNEQFF
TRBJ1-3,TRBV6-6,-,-,TGTGCCAGCAGCCCCACCGGGGCCTCTGGAAACACCATATATTTT,CASSPTGASGNTIYF
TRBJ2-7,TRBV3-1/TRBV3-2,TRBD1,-,TGTGCCAGCAGCCAAGCAGACAGGGGGCCGAAAGAGCAGTACTTC,CASSQADRGPKEQYF
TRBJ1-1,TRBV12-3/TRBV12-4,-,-,TGTGCCAGCAGCACCGAACAGGTTACTGAAGCTTTCTTT,CASSTEQVTEAFF
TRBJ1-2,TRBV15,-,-,TGTGCCACCAGCAGAGAAGCGGGAATCTATGGCTACACCTTC,CATSREAGIYGYTF
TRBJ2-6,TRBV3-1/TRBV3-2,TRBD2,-,TGTGCCAGCAGCCAAGAGGGGGGAGGGTTCCCCTCTGGGGCCAACGTCCTGACTTTC,CASSQEGGGFPSGANVLTF
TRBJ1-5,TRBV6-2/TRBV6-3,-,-,TGTGCCAGCAGTTACTCGGGGACGTTCGATCAGCCCCAGCATTTT,CASSYSGTFDQPQHF
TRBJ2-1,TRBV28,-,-,TGTGCCAGCAGAAAGCCGTTTGGGAGTGAGAATGAGCAGTTCTTC,CASRKPFGSENEQFF
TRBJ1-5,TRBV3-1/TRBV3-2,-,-,TGTGCCAGCAGCCACGGATTTCAGGGGCTGGGGGTCGGCAATCAGCCCCAGCATTTT,CASSHGFQGLGVGNQPQHF
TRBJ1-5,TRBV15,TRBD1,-,TGTGCCACCAGCAGAATGACAGGGGGCAATCAGCCCCAGCATTTT,CATSRMTGGNQPQHF
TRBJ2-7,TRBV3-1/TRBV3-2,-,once,TGTGCCAGCAGCCCCCCCGGGACCCTCTCCTACGAGCAGTACTTC,CASSPPGTLSYEQYF
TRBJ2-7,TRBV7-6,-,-,TGTGCCAGCAGCTCCACTTACGGACAATTGGAGCAGTACTTC,CASSSTYGQLEQYF
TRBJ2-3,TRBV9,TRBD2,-,TGTGCCAGCAGCGTAGGGGCTAGCGGGGAACTTAGCACAGATACGCAGTATTTT,CASSVGASGELSTDTQYF
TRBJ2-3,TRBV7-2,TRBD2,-,TGTGCCAGCAGCCGGCCTAGCGGGACCAGCGCCCTGTATTTT,CASSRPSGTSALYF
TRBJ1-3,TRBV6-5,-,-,TGTGCCAGCAGTACTCTCCGGGACCAAGGAAACACCATATATTTT,CASSTLRDQGNTIYF